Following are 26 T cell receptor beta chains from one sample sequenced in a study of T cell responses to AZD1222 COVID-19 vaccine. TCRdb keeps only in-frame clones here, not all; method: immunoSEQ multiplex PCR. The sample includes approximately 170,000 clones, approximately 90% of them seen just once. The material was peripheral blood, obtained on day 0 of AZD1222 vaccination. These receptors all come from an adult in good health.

The CDR3 sequence is CASSLISGNGEQFF. CDR3 nucleotides: TGTGCCAGCAGTTTAATAAGCGGGAATGGTGAGCAGTTCTTC. The V call is TRBV28, the J call TRBJ2-1; TRBD2 aligns across 7 bases. Germline CDR1 MDHEN, CDR2 SYDVKM. V trimming: 2 bases; J trimming: 9 bases; junction bases outside the gene matches: 7. The CDR3 runs 14 residues.

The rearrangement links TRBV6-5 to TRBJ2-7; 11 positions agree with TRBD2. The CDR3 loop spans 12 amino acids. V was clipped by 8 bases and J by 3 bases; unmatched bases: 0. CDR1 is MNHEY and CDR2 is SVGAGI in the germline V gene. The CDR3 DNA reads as TGTGCCAGCGGGACTAGCGGCTACGAGCAGTACTTC. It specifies CASGTSGYEQYF.

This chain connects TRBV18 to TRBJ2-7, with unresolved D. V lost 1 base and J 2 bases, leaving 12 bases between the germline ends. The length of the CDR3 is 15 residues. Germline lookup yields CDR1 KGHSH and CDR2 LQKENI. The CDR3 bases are TGTGCCAGCTCACCACAGTATGGCGGTGCCTACGAGCAGTACTTC. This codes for CASSPQYGGAYEQYF.

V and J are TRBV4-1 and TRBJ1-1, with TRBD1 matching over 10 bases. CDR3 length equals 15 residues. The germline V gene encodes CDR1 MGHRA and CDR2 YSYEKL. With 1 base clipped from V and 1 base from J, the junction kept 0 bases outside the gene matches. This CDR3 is CASSQGDRGNTEAFF. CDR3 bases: TGCGCCAGCAGCCAAGGGGACAGGGGGAACACTGAAGCTTTCTTT.

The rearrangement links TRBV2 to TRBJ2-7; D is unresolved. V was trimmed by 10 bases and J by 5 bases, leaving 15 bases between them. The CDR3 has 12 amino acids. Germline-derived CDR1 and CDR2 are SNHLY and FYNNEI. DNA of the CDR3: TGTGCCATCATGGCCATTAGAAACGAGCAGTACTTC. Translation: CAIMAIRNEQYF.

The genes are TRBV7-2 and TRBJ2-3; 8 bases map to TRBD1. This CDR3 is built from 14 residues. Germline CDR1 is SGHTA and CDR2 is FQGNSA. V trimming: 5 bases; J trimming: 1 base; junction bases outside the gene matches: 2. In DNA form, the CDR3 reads TGTGCCAGCAGCACGACAGGGGGCACAGATACGCAGTATTTT. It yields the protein CASSTTGGTDTQYF.

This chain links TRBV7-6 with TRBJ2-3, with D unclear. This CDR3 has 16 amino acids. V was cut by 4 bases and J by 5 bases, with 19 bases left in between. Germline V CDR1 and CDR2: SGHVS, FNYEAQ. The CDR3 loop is CASSSHVSSLGDTQYF. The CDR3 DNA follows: TGTGCCAGCAGCTCCCACGTCTCGTCCCTGGGAGATACGCAGTATTTT. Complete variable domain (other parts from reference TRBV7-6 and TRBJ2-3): GAGVSQSPRYKVTKRGQDVALRCDPISGHVSLYWYRQALGQGPEFLTYFNYEAQQDKSGLPNDRFSAERPEGSISTLTIQRTEQRDSAMYRCASSSHVSSLGDTQYFGPGTRLTVL.

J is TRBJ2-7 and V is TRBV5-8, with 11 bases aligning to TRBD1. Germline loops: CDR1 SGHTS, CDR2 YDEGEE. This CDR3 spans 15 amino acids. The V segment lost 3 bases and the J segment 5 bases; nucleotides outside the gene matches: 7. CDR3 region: CASSSRTGGLNEQYF. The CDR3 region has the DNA TGTGCCAGCAGCTCCAGGACAGGGGGCTTGAACGAGCAGTACTTC.

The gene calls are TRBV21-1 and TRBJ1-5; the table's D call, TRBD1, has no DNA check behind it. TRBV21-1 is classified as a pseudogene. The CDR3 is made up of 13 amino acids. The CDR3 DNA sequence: TGTGCCAGCAGCAAAGAGAATGGCCCGTCTCAGCATTTT. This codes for CASSKENGPSQHF.

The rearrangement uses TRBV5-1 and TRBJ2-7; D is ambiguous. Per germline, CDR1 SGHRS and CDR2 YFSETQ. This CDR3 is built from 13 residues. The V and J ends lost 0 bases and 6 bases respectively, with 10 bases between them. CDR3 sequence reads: CASSLGKKAEQYF. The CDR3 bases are TGCGCCAGCAGCTTGGGCAAGAAGGCCGAGCAGTACTTC.

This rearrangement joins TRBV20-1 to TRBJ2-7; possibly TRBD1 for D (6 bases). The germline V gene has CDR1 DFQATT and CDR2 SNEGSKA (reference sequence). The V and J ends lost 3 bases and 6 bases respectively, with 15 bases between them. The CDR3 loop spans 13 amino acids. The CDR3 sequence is CSASQPGVGEQYF. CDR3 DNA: TGCAGTGCTAGTCAGCCAGGGGTAGGCGAGCAGTACTTC.

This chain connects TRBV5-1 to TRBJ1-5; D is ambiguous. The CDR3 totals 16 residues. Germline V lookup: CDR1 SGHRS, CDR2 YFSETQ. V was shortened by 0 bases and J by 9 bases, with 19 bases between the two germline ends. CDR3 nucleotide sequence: TGCGCCAGCAGCTTGGATAGCGGAGGTCCAGGTGTGCCCCAGCATTTT. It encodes CASSLDSGGPGVPQHF.

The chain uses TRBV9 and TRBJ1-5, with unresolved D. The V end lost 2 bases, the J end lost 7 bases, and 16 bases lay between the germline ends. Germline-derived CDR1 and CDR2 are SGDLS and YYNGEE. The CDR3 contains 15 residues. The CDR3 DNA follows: TGTGCCAGCAGCGTGTACGGGGTCAAAGGCCAGCCCCAGCATTTT. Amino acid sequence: CASSVYGVKGQPQHF.

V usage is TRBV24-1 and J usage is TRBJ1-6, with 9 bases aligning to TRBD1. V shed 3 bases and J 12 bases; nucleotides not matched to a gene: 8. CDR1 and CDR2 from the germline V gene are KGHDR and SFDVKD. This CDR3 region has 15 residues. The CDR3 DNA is TGTGCCACCAGTGATCCCACCGACAGGGGGAAACCCCTCCACTTT. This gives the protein CATSDPTDRGKPLHF.

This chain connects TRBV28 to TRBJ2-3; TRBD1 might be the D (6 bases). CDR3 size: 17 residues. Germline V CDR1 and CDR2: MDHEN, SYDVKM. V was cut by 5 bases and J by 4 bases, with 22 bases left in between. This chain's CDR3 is CASSKPLVGGYADTQYF. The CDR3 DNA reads TGTGCCAGCAGTAAGCCACTAGTTGGGGGCTACGCAGATACGCAGTATTTT.

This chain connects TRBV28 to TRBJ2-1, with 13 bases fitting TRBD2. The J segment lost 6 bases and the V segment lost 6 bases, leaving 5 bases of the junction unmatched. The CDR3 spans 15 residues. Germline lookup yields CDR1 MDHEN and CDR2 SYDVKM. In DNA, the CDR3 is TGTGCCAGCAGCATGGGACTAGCGGGAAGCAATGAGCAGTTCTTC. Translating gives CASSMGLAGSNEQFF. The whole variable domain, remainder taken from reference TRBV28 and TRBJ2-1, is DVKVTQSSRYLVKRTGEKVFLECVQDMDHENMFWYRQDPGLGLRLIYFSYDVKMKEKGDIPEGYSVSREKKERFSLILESASTNQTSMYLCASSMGLAGSNEQFFGPGTRLTVL.

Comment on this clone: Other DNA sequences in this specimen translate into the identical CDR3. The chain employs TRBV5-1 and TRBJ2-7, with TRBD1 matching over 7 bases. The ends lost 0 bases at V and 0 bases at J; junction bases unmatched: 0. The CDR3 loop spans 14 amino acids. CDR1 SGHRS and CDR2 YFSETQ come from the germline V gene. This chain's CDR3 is CASSLGDSSYEQYF. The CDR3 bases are TGCGCCAGCAGCTTGGGGGACAGCTCCTACGAGCAGTACTTC.

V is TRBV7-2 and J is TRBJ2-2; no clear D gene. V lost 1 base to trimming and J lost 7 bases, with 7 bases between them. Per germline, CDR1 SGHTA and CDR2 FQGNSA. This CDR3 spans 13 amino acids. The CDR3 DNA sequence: TGTGCCAGCAGCTTAGTGGCCGTCGGGGAGCTGTTTTTT. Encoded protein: CASSLVAVGELFF.

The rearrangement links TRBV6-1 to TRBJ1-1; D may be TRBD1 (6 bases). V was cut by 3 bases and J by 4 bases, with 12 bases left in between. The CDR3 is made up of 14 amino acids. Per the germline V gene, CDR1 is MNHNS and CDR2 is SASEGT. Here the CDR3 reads CASSDLARGTEAFF. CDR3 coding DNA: TGTGCCAGCAGTGATCTCGCCAGGGGCACTGAAGCTTTCTTT.

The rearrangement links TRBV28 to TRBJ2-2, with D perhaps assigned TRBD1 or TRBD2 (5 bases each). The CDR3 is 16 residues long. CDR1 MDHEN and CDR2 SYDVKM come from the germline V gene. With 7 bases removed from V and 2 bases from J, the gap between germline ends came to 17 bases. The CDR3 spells CASTAKGRPNTGELFF. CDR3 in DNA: TGTGCCAGCACAGCCAAGGGGAGACCCAACACCGGGGAGCTGTTTTTT.

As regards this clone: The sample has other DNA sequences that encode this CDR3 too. CDR3 DNA: TGTGCCAGCAGCTTAGAGGACACTGAAGCTTTCTTT. It encodes CASSLEDTEAFF. This chain connects TRBV7-9 to TRBJ1-1; D gene uncertain. V was pared by 1 base and J by 3 bases, with 3 bases between. This CDR3 contains 12 residues. Germline V gene sequence: CDR1 SEHNR, CDR2 FQNEAQ (reference sequence).

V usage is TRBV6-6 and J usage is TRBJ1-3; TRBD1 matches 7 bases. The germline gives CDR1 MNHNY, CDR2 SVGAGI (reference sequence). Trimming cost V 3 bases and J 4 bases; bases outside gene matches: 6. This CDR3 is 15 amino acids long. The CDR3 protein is CASSYKQGRGNTIYF. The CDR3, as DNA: TGTGCCAGCAGTTATAAACAGGGGCGCGGAAACACCATATATTTT.

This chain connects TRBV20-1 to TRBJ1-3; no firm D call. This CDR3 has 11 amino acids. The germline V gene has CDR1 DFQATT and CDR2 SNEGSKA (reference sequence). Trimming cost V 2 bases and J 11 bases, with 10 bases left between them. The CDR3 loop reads CSARLTGAIYF. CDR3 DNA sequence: TGCAGTGCTAGACTAACTGGGGCCATATATTTT.

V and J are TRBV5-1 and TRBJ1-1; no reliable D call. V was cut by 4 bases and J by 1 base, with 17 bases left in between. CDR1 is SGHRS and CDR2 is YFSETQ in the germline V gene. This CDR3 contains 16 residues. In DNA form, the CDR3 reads TGCGCCAGCAGCGCCCGCCCCGGAGAGGGGAACACTGAAGCTTTCTTT. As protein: CASSARPGEGNTEAFF.

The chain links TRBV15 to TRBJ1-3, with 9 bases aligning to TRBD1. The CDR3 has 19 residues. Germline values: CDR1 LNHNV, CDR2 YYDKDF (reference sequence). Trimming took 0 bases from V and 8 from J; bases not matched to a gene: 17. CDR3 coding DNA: TGTGCCACCAGCAGAGAAACAGGGGGCGAAGAGGAAAAGGGGGACACCATATATTTT. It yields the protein CATSRETGGEEEKGDTIYF.

CDR3 nucleotide sequence: TGCGCCAGCAGCCGGGACTTACTCCCCTACGAGCAGTACTTC. Residues: CASSRDLLPYEQYF. The chain combines TRBV10-2 with TRBJ2-7; weak D call: TRBD2 (6 bases). This CDR3 has 14 amino acids. V shed 6 bases and J shed 2 bases, with 14 bases lying between them. Germline V gene lookup returns CDR1 WSHSY and CDR2 SAAADI.